This is a list of T cell receptor beta chains from one sample in a study of T-cell reconstitution after alpha-beta-depleted transplantation in children. TCRdb fed the PCR reads into MiXCR, producing one record per CDR3 protein. The profile shows around 800,000 distinct CDR3 sequences, roughly 16% of them singletons. Sequencing was performed on PBMCs, mostly from graft donor cells, taken 360 days after TCRalphabeta/CD19-depleted stem cell transplant. The receptors come from a male patient between 10 and 17 years old who had a stem cell transplant for acute lymphoblastic leukemia, so the T cells may come from the graft donor. Each CDR3 is given with its conserved first and last residue. The D gene is left open where the match is weak. Some rows have no size entry. The others give once, few or many, or a class for an expanded clone.

V gene	J gene	clone size	D gene	CDR3 protein	CDR3 DNA
TRBV11-2	TRBJ2-1	few	.	CASTLTWGNEQFF	TGTGCCAGCACCTTAACATGGGGCAATGAGCAGTTCTTC
TRBV14	TRBJ1-3	.	.	CASSPSLRGFGNTIYF	TGTGCCAGCAGTCCCTCCCTTCGGGGGTTTGGAAACACCATATATTTT
TRBV5-1	TRBJ2-5	.	.	CASSPPGRIQETQYF	TGCGCCAGCAGCCCCCCCGGGCGGATCCAAGAGACCCAGTACTTC
TRBV29-1	TRBJ2-7	.	TRBD2	CSVRTSGSYEQYF	TGCAGCGTCCGGACTAGCGGGTCCTACGAGCAGTACTTC
TRBV12-3/TRBV12-4	TRBJ2-3	few	.	CASRPGTYTDTQYF	TGTGCCAGCAGACCCGGGACCTACACAGATACGCAGTATTTT
TRBV9	TRBJ1-3	.	.	CASSGERQAFRRPIYF	TGTGCCAGCAGCGGAGAACGACAGGCCTTTCGTCGCCCCATATATTTT
TRBV12-3/TRBV12-4	TRBJ1-1	many	TRBD1	CASAGQLMNTEAFF	TGTGCCAGCGCGGGACAGCTCATGAACACTGAAGCTTTCTTT
TRBV5-1	TRBJ1-5	.	.	CASSQATFRVNQPQHF	TGCGCCAGCAGCCAGGCGACCTTCAGGGTCAATCAGCCCCAGCATTTT
TRBV5-1	TRBJ2-7	.	TRBD1	CASSVVSTGPPYEQYF	TGCGCCAGCAGCGTCGTCTCGACAGGGCCCCCCTACGAGCAGTACTTC
TRBV10-1	TRBJ2-7	.	TRBD1	CASSRDRASHEQYF	TGCGCCAGCTCCCGGGACAGGGCAAGCCACGAGCAGTACTTC
TRBV7-2	TRBJ2-7	few	.	CASTNWGGDYEQYF	TGTGCCAGCACCAACTGGGGCGGGGATTACGAGCAGTACTTC
TRBV5-1	TRBJ2-3	few	.	CASSWRTATDTQYF	TGCGCCAGCAGCTGGAGGACAGCCACAGATACGCAGTATTTT
TRBV5-1	TRBJ2-3	.	TRBD2	CASRTRRAGGPGWRTDTQYF	TGCGCCAGCAGGACTCGTCGGGCGGGAGGGCCAGGATGGCGGACAGATACGCAGTATTTT
TRBV20-1	TRBJ2-1	.	.	CSARLLDYNEQFF	TGCAGTGCTAGATTGCTGGACTACAATGAGCAGTTCTTC
TRBV18	TRBJ2-7	.	TRBD2	CASSLAGDNSYEQYF	TGTGCCAGCTCACTAGCGGGAGACAACTCCTACGAGCAGTACTTC
TRBV5-1	TRBJ2-7	.	.	CASSLADGSSYEQYF	TGCGCCAGCAGCTTGGCCGACGGGAGCTCCTACGAGCAGTACTTC
TRBV18	TRBJ2-1	few	.	CASSPVRTNEQFF	TGTGCCAGCTCACCAGTTAGGACCAATGAGCAGTTCTTC
TRBV30	TRBJ1-1	.	.	CAWSVHGGTEAFF	TGTGCCTGGAGTGTACACGGGGGGACTGAAGCTTTCTTT
TRBV7-9	TRBJ2-5	many	.	CASSTIHETQYF	TGTGCCAGCAGCACCATACACGAGACCCAGTACTTC
TRBV4-1	TRBJ1-2	.	.	CASSQDDGGFYGYTF	TGCGCCAGCAGCCAAGATGACGGTGGCTTTTATGGCTACACCTTC
TRBV5-4	TRBJ2-7	.	TRBD1	CASRRRAGTGERYEQYF	TGTGCCAGCAGACGCCGTGCTGGGACAGGGGAGCGCTACGAGCAGTACTTC
TRBV5-1	TRBJ2-5	.	TRBD2	CASRSGLAGKFQETQYF	TGCGCCAGCAGATCGGGACTAGCGGGTAAATTCCAAGAGACCCAGTACTTC
TRBV29-1	TRBJ2-7	few	TRBD1	CSVESGTGGYEQYF	TGCAGCGTAGAATCCGGGACAGGCGGCTACGAGCAGTACTTC
TRBV7-3	TRBJ2-1	few	TRBD2	CASSPLGLAGSYNEQFF	TGTGCCAGCAGCCCACTGGGACTAGCGGGATCCTACAATGAGCAGTTCTTC
TRBV5-6	TRBJ2-1	.	TRBD2	CASSLMTSGTRPHEQFF	TGTGCCAGCAGCTTGATGACTAGCGGGACCAGACCTCATGAGCAGTTCTTC
TRBV27	TRBJ2-4	.	.	CASRPRAKNIQYF	TGTGCCAGCAGGCCACGGGCCAAAAACATTCAGTACTTC
TRBV5-1	TRBJ2-7	.	.	CASSNRGLLAPSYEQYF	TGCGCCAGCAGCAATCGGGGCTTACTAGCCCCCTCATACGAGCAGTACTTC
TRBV5-8	TRBJ2-3	few	.	CASSSWGSSTDTQYF	TGTGCCAGCAGCTCCTGGGGGAGTAGCACAGATACGCAGTATTTT
TRBV5-5	TRBJ2-3	many	TRBD1	CASSRQGFTDTQYF	TGTGCCAGCAGCCGACAGGGCTTCACAGATACGCAGTATTTT
TRBV6-2/TRBV6-3	TRBJ2-1	.	TRBD2	CASSYTASGSSYNEQFF	TGTGCCAGCAGTTATACGGCTAGCGGGAGCTCCTACAATGAGCAGTTCTTC
TRBV20-1	TRBJ1-1	.	TRBD1	CSGETGRTEAFF	TGCAGTGGTGAGACAGGGAGGACTGAAGCTTTCTTT